This T cell receptor (beta chain) was identified in a study of blood T cell repertoires in COVID-19. This clone was seen only once. This table comes from immunoSEQ multiplex PCR, and its TCRdb copy is limited to in-frame clones, with some not included. The data contain around 300,000 clones, around 91% of them seen just once; the ten biggest clones take up around 0.97%. Germline assignment: CDR1 SGHTA and CDR2 FQGNSA. With 3 bases clipped from V and 14 bases from J, the junction kept 3 bases outside the gene matches. This CDR3 is 13 amino acids long. During active infection, Seattle patients enrolled and were then monitored through disease.

The rearrangement joins TRBV7-2 to TRBJ2-1; 14 bases line up with TRBD2. This sequence was found in a woman aged 40 to 50 with COVID-19, enrolled during active disease. Sequencing was done on a sample of peripheral blood. As DNA, the CDR3 is TGTGCCAGCAGCTTTTTGACTAGCGGGAGGGAGTTCTTC. It encodes CASSFLTSGREFF.